The 6 T cell receptor beta chains in this list originate from one sample, sequenced in a study of T-cell memory formation after mild COVID-19. MiXCR, run by TCRdb on the 5' RACE reads, gives a single entry per CDR3 protein. The sample has around 390,000 distinct CDR3 sequences, 15% to 20% seen once. Sequencing was performed on PBMCs or a T cell subset sorted from them (not recorded which). Receptors were obtained from a man aged 18 to 30 who had mild COVID-19 (a few samples of this study predate the infection). Cell type and time point are not known.

This chain connects TRBV7-2 to TRBJ2-1; D remains unclear. This CDR3 is 13 amino acids long. V was clipped by 1 base and J by 7 bases, with 8 bases between them. Germline V CDR1 and CDR2: SGHTA, FQGNSA. The CDR3: CASSLGSGNEQFF. CDR3 nucleotide sequence: TGTGCCAGCAGCTTAGGTTCCGGGAATGAGCAGTTCTTC. Supplemented by reference TRBV7-2 and TRBJ2-1, the full variable domain reads GAGVSQSPSNKVTEKGKDVELRCDPISGHTALYWYRQSLGQGLEFLIYFQGNSAPDKSGLPSDRFSAERTGGSVSTLTIQRTQQEDSAVYLCASSLGSGNEQFFGPGTRLTVL.

The chain employs TRBV29-1 and TRBJ1-1; the match to TRBD1 covers 7 bases. Germline V gives CDR1 SQVTM, CDR2 ANQGSEA. J lost 5 bases, V lost 7 bases, and 7 bases had no gene match. This CDR3 has 12 residues. The CDR3 reads CSGKTGRTEAFF. The CDR3 nucleotides read TGCAGCGGCAAGACAGGGCGAACTGAAGCTTTCTTT.

This clonotype was picked up many times. The chain combines TRBV4-2 with TRBJ2-4, with 7 bases matching TRBD1. Trimming cost V 0 bases and J 2 bases; bases outside gene matches: 7. The CDR3 runs 17 residues. CDR1 and CDR2 (germline): LGHNA, YNFKEQ. The CDR3: CASSQDSTGFPKNIQYF. DNA of the CDR3: TGTGCCAGCAGCCAAGATTCGACAGGGTTCCCCAAAAACATTCAGTACTTC.

In this sample, this clonotype turned up a few times. The rearrangement links TRBV19 to TRBJ2-2; 9 positions agree with TRBD1. The J segment lost 4 bases and the V segment lost 4 bases, leaving 4 bases of the junction unmatched. The germline V gene encodes CDR1 LNHDA and CDR2 SQIVND (reference sequence). CDR3 length: 15 amino acids. CDR3 loop: CASSKQGASTGELFF. CDR3 DNA sequence: TGTGCCAGTAGTAAACAGGGGGCGAGCACCGGGGAGCTGTTTTTT.

The V and J genes are TRBV4-2 and TRBJ1-4; possible D gene TRBD1, 6 bases. Trimming cost V 4 bases and J 4 bases, with 16 bases left between them. This CDR3 is built from 16 residues. CDR1 LGHNA and CDR2 YNFKEQ come from the germline V gene. CDR3 sequence: CASSPGTPNSNEKLFF. CDR3 nucleotide sequence: TGTGCCAGCAGCCCCGGGACACCCAACAGTAATGAAAAACTGTTTTTT.

This clonotype occurred a few times. The J gene is TRBJ2-4, the V gene TRBV29-1; TRBD2 aligns across 8 bases. Germline CDR1 and CDR2: SQVTM and ANQGSEA. The V gene end was trimmed by 4 bases and the J gene end by 6 bases; junction bases not matched to a gene: 8. There are 14 residues in the CDR3. The CDR3 DNA is TGCAGCGTTGTGGGGCTGGCGGGGGGAAACATTCAGTACTTC. Protein product: CSVVGLAGGNIQYF.